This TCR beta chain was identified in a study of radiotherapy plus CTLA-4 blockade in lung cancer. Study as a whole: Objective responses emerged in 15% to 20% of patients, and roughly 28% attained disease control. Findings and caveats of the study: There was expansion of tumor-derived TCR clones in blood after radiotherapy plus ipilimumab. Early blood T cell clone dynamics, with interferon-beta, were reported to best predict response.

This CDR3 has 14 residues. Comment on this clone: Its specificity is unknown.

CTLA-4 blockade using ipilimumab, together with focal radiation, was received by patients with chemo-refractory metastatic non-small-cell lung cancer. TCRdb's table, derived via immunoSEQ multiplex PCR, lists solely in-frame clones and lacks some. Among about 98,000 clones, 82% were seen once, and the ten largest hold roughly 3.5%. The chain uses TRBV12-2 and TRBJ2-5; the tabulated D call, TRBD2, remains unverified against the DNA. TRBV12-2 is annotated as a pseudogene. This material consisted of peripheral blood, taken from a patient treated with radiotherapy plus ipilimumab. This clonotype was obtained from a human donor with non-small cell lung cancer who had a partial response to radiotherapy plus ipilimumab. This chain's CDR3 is CASRSSEGRETQYF. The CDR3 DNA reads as TGTGCAAGTCGCTCCTCCGAGGGTCGGGAGACCCAGTACTTC.